A single sample is the source of the 26 T cell receptor beta chains below, sequenced in a study of cytomegalovirus exposure and HLA in healthy donors. Use of 60 Vbeta and 13 Jbeta primers characterized the PCR. The protocol was immunoSEQ multiplex PCR, while the TCRdb copy is restricted to in-frame clones and leaves out a portion. The table has fewer than 90,000 clones, roughly four fifths seen once. Specimen: PBMCs. All receptors come from a human donor in good health.

The chain links TRBV9 to TRBJ1-4; the D is unclear. Trimming took 0 bases from V and 7 from J, leaving 10 bases between them. The CDR3 length is 14 residues. Germline CDR1 reads SGDLS; CDR2 reads YYNGEE. The CDR3 region has the DNA TGTGCCAGCAGCGTAGAGTTGTCTATTGAAAAACTGTTTTTT. Protein product: CASSVELSIEKLFF.

The chain uses TRBV25-1 and TRBJ1-2, with unresolved D. Trimming took off 2 bases at V and 11 bases at J, with 9 bases between the two ends. Germline values: CDR1 MGHDK, CDR2 SYGVNS. The CDR3 has 11 residues. CDR3 in DNA: TGTGCCAGCAGTGAAAGTACGCGGTACACCTTC. Translation gives CASSESTRYTF.

This sequence joins TRBV6-5 and TRBJ1-5, with 10 bases matching TRBD1. Germline loops: CDR1 MNHEY, CDR2 SVGAGI. V lost 5 bases and J lost 6; bases outside the gene matches: 7. The CDR3 runs 15 residues. The CDR3 loop is CASSPRQGASQPQHF. CDR3 in DNA: TGTGCCAGCAGTCCCCGACAGGGGGCGAGTCAGCCCCAGCATTTT.

The genes are TRBV10-2 and TRBJ1-2; D might be TRBD1 (6 bases). The V end lost 2 bases, the J end lost 4 bases, and 14 bases lay between the germline ends. Germline V gene lookup returns CDR1 WSHSY and CDR2 SAAADI. CDR3 length: 15 amino acids. The CDR3 reads CASSETHRDPYGYTF. The CDR3 DNA is TGCGCCAGCAGTGAGACCCACAGGGATCCCTATGGCTACACCTTC.

The chain links TRBV19 to TRBJ2-3, with a tentative D call TRBD1 (6 bases). Germline-derived CDR1 and CDR2 are LNHDA and SQIVND (reference sequence). Trimming removed 4 bases at V and 8 bases at J, with 16 bases between. The CDR3 runs 14 residues. This CDR3 is CASSTGQSEGTQYF. Here the CDR3 DNA reads TGTGCCAGTAGTACAGGACAGTCCGAGGGTACGCAGTATTTT.

This clone was observed a handful of times. The chain couples TRBV6-4 to TRBJ2-1; D remains unclear. Germline CDR1 is MRHNA and CDR2 is SNTAGT. V lost 4 bases and J 0 bases, leaving 7 bases between the germline ends. The CDR3 has 14 residues. The DNA of the CDR3 is TGTGCCAGCAGTGGAACGAGCTCCTACAATGAGCAGTTCTTC. Residues: CASSGTSSYNEQFF.

The gene calls are TRBV6-6 and TRBJ1-1; 8 nucleotides agree with TRBD1. Per germline, CDR1 MNHNY and CDR2 SVGAGI (reference sequence). The trim removed 6 bases at V and 3 bases at J, leaving 6 bases unmatched. CDR3 length equals 14 residues. CDR3 nucleotides: TGTGCCAGCAGACTGGGACAGGTGGACACTGAAGCTTTCTTT. Amino acids: CASRLGQVDTEAFF.

The rearrangement links TRBV19 to TRBJ2-1; 11 nucleotides agree with TRBD2. Trimming at V came to 6 bases and at J to 5 bases, leaving 6 bases not matched to a gene. The CDR3 contains 15 residues. CDR1 and CDR2 from the germline V gene are LNHDA and SQIVND (reference sequence). CDR3 in DNA: TGTGCCAGTAGGCTGGGACTAGCGGCCCACAATGAGCAGTTCTTC. Amino acid sequence: CASRLGLAAHNEQFF. Complete variable domain (other parts from reference TRBV19 and TRBJ2-1): DGGITQSPKYLFRKEGQNVTLSCEQNLNHDAMYWYRQDPGQGLRLIYYSQIVNDFQKGDIAEGYSVSREKKESFPLTVTSAQKNPTAFYLCASRLGLAAHNEQFFGPGTRLTVL.

This clone was observed a handful of times. The rearrangement joins TRBV5-4 to TRBJ2-3; TRBD1 agrees at 8 bases. Trimming removed 3 bases from V and 4 bases from J; junction bases left unmatched: 7. The CDR3 is 15 residues long. Per germline, CDR1 SGHNT and CDR2 YYREEE (reference sequence). The CDR3 reads CASSYRDRNPDTQYF. The CDR3 nucleotides are TGTGCCAGCAGCTACCGGGACAGGAATCCAGATACGCAGTATTTT.

This chain links TRBV10-2 with TRBJ2-7; 9 nucleotides align to TRBD2. Germline V gives CDR1 WSHSY, CDR2 SAAADI. Trimming cost V 3 bases and J 2 bases; bases outside gene matches: 8. CDR3 length: 16 residues. The CDR3 DNA reads TGCGCCAGCAGTGACCTCAGACTAGCGGATGCCTACGAGCAGTACTTC. It is translated as CASSDLRLADAYEQYF.

In this sample, this clone turned up once. The V call is TRBV7-6, the J call TRBJ2-5; no clear D. Germline V lookup: CDR1 SGHVS, CDR2 FNYEAQ. Trimming took off 1 base at V and 5 bases at J, with 11 bases between the two ends. The CDR3 spans 14 residues. The CDR3, as DNA: TGTGCCAGCAGCTTAGGTTCTGCTCGGGAGACCCAGTACTTC. It yields the protein CASSLGSARETQYF.

This rearrangement joins TRBV6-1 to TRBJ1-3; no clear D gene. Per the germline V gene, CDR1 is MNHNS and CDR2 is SASEGT. The CDR3 is made up of 15 amino acids. V was pared by 2 bases and J by 1 base, with 9 bases between. The CDR3, as DNA: TGTGCCAGCAGTGAAACGGTGATGTCTGGAAACACCATATATTTT. This codes for CASSETVMSGNTIYF.

This clone appeared once. CDR3 protein: CASRRDTVRGYGYTF. CDR3 nucleotide sequence: TGTGCCAGCAGGAGGGACACGGTTCGGGGCTATGGCTACACCTTC. The chain combines TRBV2 with TRBJ1-2; D may be TRBD1 (6 bases). Germline loops: CDR1 SNHLY, CDR2 FYNNEI. The germline V and J ends were trimmed by 6 bases and 4 bases, with 18 bases remaining between them. This CDR3 spans 15 amino acids.

The chain is built from TRBV28 and TRBJ1-6, with TRBD1 matching over 7 bases. The junction had 17 bases not matched to a gene; V was cut back by 2 bases and J by 10 bases. Germline CDR1 and CDR2: MDHEN and SYDVKM. CDR3 length equals 18 residues. The CDR3 DNA is TGTGCCAGCAGTTTAATGGGCTTGGGGTACAGGGGACCCTCACCCCTCCACTTT. This encodes CASSLMGLGYRGPSPLHF. The full variable domain, in which reference TRBV28 and TRBJ1-6 provide the parts outside the CDR3, is DVKVTQSSRYLVKRTGEKVFLECVQDMDHENMFWYRQDPGLGLRLIYFSYDVKMKEKGDIPEGYSVSREKKERFSLILESASTNQTSMYLCASSLMGLGYRGPSPLHFGNGTRLTVT.

Remarks on this clone: Distinct nucleotide sequences in the sample also encode this CDR3. This chain uses TRBV7-3 with TRBJ2-7; TRBD1 agrees at 8 bases. Germline V gene lookup returns CDR1 SGHTA and CDR2 FQGTGA. CDR3 length: 15 residues. V lost 0 bases, J lost 4 bases, and 5 bases stayed unmatched. DNA for the CDR3: TGTGCCAGCAGCTTAACCGGGACAGGAGATTACGAGCAGTACTTC. Amino acid sequence: CASSLTGTGDYEQYF.

The chain is built from TRBV7-9 and TRBJ2-5; TRBD2 matches at 7 bases. This CDR3 is 15 amino acids long. The germline V gene has CDR1 SEHNR and CDR2 FQNEAQ (reference sequence). The junction had 4 bases not matched to a gene; V was cut back by 3 bases and J by 0 bases. The CDR3 region has the DNA TGTGCCAGCAGCTTCTCGGGGGGACACCAAGAGACCCAGTACTTC. As protein: CASSFSGGHQETQYF. Complete variable domain (other parts from reference TRBV7-9 and TRBJ2-5): DTGVSQNPRHKITKRGQNVTFRCDPISEHNRLYWYRQTLGQGPEFLTYFQNEAQLEKSRLLSDRFSAERPKGSFSTLEIQRTEQGDSAMYLCASSFSGGHQETQYFGPGTRLLVL.

V usage is TRBV6-1 and J usage is TRBJ1-1, with D possibly being TRBD1 (6 bases). This CDR3 has 15 amino acids. Trimming removed 6 bases at V and 6 bases at J, with 20 bases between. The germline V gene has CDR1 MNHNS and CDR2 SASEGT. CDR3 coding DNA: TGTGCCAGCAGGTTCAATTGGGGGCATGACGCTGAAGCTTTCTTT. Translation gives CASRFNWGHDAEAFF.

The chain links TRBV9 to TRBJ2-7, with a tentative D call TRBD1 (6 bases). Germline assignment: CDR1 SGDLS and CDR2 YYNGEE. The V end lost 4 bases, the J end lost 0 bases, and 11 bases lay between the germline ends. This CDR3 has 14 amino acids. DNA of the CDR3: TGTGCCAGCAGCCCCCAGGGGCTCTCCTACGAGCAGTACTTC. Protein: CASSPQGLSYEQYF. The full variable domain, with the rest looked up from reference TRBV9 and TRBJ2-7, is DSGVTQTPKHLITATGQRVTLRCSPRSGDLSVYWYQQSLDQGLQFLIQYYNGEERAKGNILERFSAQQFPDLHSELNLSSLELGDSALYFCASSPQGLSYEQYFGPGTRLTVT.

The chain recombines TRBV7-9 with TRBJ2-3; 12 nucleotides agree with TRBD2. The germline CDR1 and CDR2 sequences are SEHNR and FQNEAQ (reference sequence). J gave up 4 bases and V 7 bases, and 9 bases lay outside the gene matches. The CDR3 extends over 16 amino acids. The CDR3 coding sequence is TGTGCCAGCAAGCTTAGCCTAGCGGGGGGGCCAGATACGCAGTATTTT. Translation gives CASKLSLAGGPDTQYF. The entire variable domain, with the rest obtained from reference TRBV7-9 and TRBJ2-3, is as follows: DTGVSQNPRHKITKRGQNVTFRCDPISEHNRLYWYRQTLGQGPEFLTYFQNEAQLEKSRLLSDRFSAERPKGSFSTLEIQRTEQGDSAMYLCASKLSLAGGPDTQYFGPGTRLTVL.

The chain couples TRBV14 to TRBJ2-5; 11 nucleotides match TRBD2. The V gene's germline CDR1 is SGHDN and CDR2 FVKESK. This CDR3 contains 14 residues. Unmatched junction bases numbered 2, after V lost 6 bases and J lost 2 bases. CDR3 nucleotide sequence: TGTGCCAGCAGACTAGCGGGGGTTCAAGAGACCCAGTACTTC. Its protein is CASRLAGVQETQYF. The whole variable domain, filled in from reference TRBV14 and TRBJ2-5, reads EAGVTQFPSHSVIEKGQTVTLRCDPISGHDNLYWYRRVMGKEIKFLLHFVKESKQDESGMPNNRFLAERTGGTYSTLKVQPAELEDSGVYFCASRLAGVQETQYFGPGTRLLVL.

The rearrangement links TRBV13 to TRBJ2-3, with a weak D call TRBD2 (5 bases). There are 15 residues in the CDR3. Trimming left V 3 bases short and J 3 bases short, with 13 bases between. Germline-derived CDR1 and CDR2 are PRHDT and FYEKMQ (reference sequence). CDR3 amino acids: CASSLRDFGTDTQYF. The DNA for the CDR3 is TGTGCCAGCAGCTTGAGGGATTTCGGGACAGATACGCAGTATTTT.

V is TRBV7-3 and J is TRBJ2-5, with 10 bases matching TRBD1. Losses at the gene ends were 5 bases for V and 1 base for J; bases not matched to a gene: 4. Germline V gene data show CDR1 as SGHTA and CDR2 as FQGTGA. The CDR3 covers 15 residues. DNA for the CDR3: TGTGCCAGCAGCCCGGGACAGGGGCGCCAAGAGACCCAGTACTTC. It specifies CASSPGQGRQETQYF.

The J gene is TRBJ2-7, the V gene TRBV2; 8 nucleotides line up with TRBD1. CDR1 is SNHLY, CDR2 FYNNEI, per germline. The CDR3 totals 15 residues. The ends lost 6 bases at V and 2 bases at J; junction bases unmatched: 9. The CDR3 region is CASSLQQGGAYEQYF. The DNA for the CDR3 is TGTGCCAGCAGCCTCCAACAGGGGGGAGCCTACGAGCAGTACTTC.

This chain uses TRBV4-3 with TRBJ1-2; TRBD1 is a possible D gene (6 bases). Germline values: CDR1 LGHNA, CDR2 YSLEER. Trimming took 3 bases from V and 3 from J, leaving 8 bases between them. This CDR3 has 13 amino acids. CDR3 nucleotide sequence: TGCGCCAGCAGCCAGGACAGATACTATGGCTACACCTTC. Amino acids: CASSQDRYYGYTF.

V usage is TRBV5-1 and J usage is TRBJ2-5, with 8 bases fitting TRBD1. CDR1 and CDR2 from the germline V gene are SGHRS and YFSETQ. CDR3 length equals 14 residues. V gave up 5 bases and J gave up 4 bases; unmatched junction bases: 7. The CDR3 sequence is CASRVRGQGETQYF. The CDR3 DNA is TGCGCCAGCAGAGTCAGGGGGCAAGGAGAGACCCAGTACTTC.

The V call is TRBV5-4, the J call TRBJ1-2; D gene ambiguous. The CDR3 runs to 13 residues. Trimming stripped 5 bases from V and 4 bases from J, with 12 bases between. Germline V CDR1 and CDR2: SGHNT, YYREEE (reference sequence). CDR3 region: CASRVVGVYGYTF. In nucleotides, the CDR3 is TGTGCCAGCAGAGTGGTAGGAGTCTATGGCTACACCTTC.